Below, 15 T cell receptor beta chains from the same sample are listed, as sequenced in a study of blood T cell repertoires in COVID-19. The repertoire was sequenced with immunoSEQ multiplex PCR; TCRdb's copy has only in-frame clones and lacks some. Of fewer than 150,000 clones listed, 87% are singletons. The sample taken for sequencing was peripheral blood. The receptors come from a woman aged 60-75 years with acute or convalescent COVID-19.

The chain has TRBV24-1 and TRBJ1-2; 7 nucleotides agree with TRBD1. This CDR3 is 14 amino acids long. In germline, CDR1 is KGHDR, CDR2 SFDVKD. V trimming: 5 bases; J trimming: 2 bases; junction bases outside the gene matches: 4. CDR3 sequence (DNA): TGTGCCACCAGTGGTGGGACAGCCAACTATGGCTACACCTTC. It translates to CATSGGTANYGYTF.

This rearrangement joins TRBV27 to TRBJ2-1, with 7 bases aligning to TRBD2. This CDR3 comprises 15 residues. Per the germline V gene, CDR1 is MNHEY and CDR2 is SMNVEV (reference sequence). The V and J ends lost 5 bases and 5 bases, in that order; junction bases with no gene match: 9. This CDR3 reads CASSKPGLKNNEQFF. Here the CDR3 DNA reads TGTGCCAGCAGTAAGCCGGGACTAAAAAACAATGAGCAGTTCTTC.

CDR3 nucleotides: TGTGCCAGTAGTAACCCCTCCGACAGGGATGGGGAAGAGCAGTACTTC. Translated: CASSNPSDRDGEEQYF. The rearrangement links TRBV19 to TRBJ2-7, with 7 bases lining up with TRBD1. The CDR3 contains 16 residues. In germline, CDR1 is LNHDA, CDR2 SQIVND (reference sequence). Trimming cost V 4 bases and J 7 bases; bases outside gene matches: 16.

The V gene is TRBV3-1 (or the pseudogene TRBV3-2), the J gene TRBJ1-2; perhaps TRBD1 as D (5 bases). The CDR3 length is 14 residues. V lost 4 bases and J lost 10, with 19 bases in between. Per germline, CDR1 LGHDT and CDR2 YNNKEL (reference sequence). The CDR3 region has the DNA TGTGCCAGCAGCCCCGCAAGGGGAATAGGCGCCTACACCTTC. It translates to CASSPARGIGAYTF.

The rearrangement uses TRBV3-1 (or the pseudogene TRBV3-2) and TRBJ2-2; 10 bases align to TRBD2. V shed 1 base and J 7 bases; nucleotides not matched to a gene: 15. Germline values: CDR1 LGHDT, CDR2 YNNKEL (reference sequence). The CDR3 spans 19 residues. The CDR3 DNA reads TGTGCCAGCAGCCAAGGGGCTAGCGGGAGAATAGGCATAGGCGGGGAGCTGTTTTTT. Translation gives CASSQGASGRIGIGGELFF.

J is TRBJ1-2 and V is TRBV6-1; 7 bases are shared with TRBD1. Losses at the gene ends were 2 bases for V and 1 base for J; bases not matched to a gene: 7. The CDR3 extends over 16 amino acids. Germline CDR1 is MNHNS and CDR2 is SASEGT. CDR3 sequence: CASSEPWGQLNYGYTF. DNA of the CDR3: TGTGCCAGCAGTGAACCCTGGGGACAGCTTAACTATGGCTACACCTTC.

The chain couples TRBV19 to TRBJ1-5, with TRBD1 matching 10 bases. The CDR3 has 15 amino acids. Germline trimming cut 4 bases from V and 7 bases from J; bases unmatched to any gene: 7. Germline CDR1 reads LNHDA; CDR2 reads SQIVND (reference sequence). The CDR3 loop is CASSKGQGFNQPQHF. The DNA of the CDR3 is TGTGCCAGTAGTAAGGGACAGGGGTTTAACCAGCCCCAGCATTTT.

V usage is TRBV5-4 and J usage is TRBJ2-5; 10 bases are a match to TRBD2. J was trimmed by 5 bases and V by 4 bases; bases with no gene match: 8. CDR3 length: 15 amino acids. The V gene's germline CDR1 is SGHNT and CDR2 YYREEE (reference sequence). CDR3 in amino acids: CASSPEREGRETQYF. The DNA for the CDR3 is TGTGCCAGCAGCCCCGAGCGGGAGGGCCGGGAGACCCAGTACTTC.

This sequence joins TRBV19 and TRBJ1-1, with a weak D call TRBD1 (5 bases). The CDR3 loop spans 15 amino acids. Per the germline V gene, CDR1 is LNHDA and CDR2 is SQIVND (reference sequence). The V gene lost 5 bases and the J gene lost 1 base, with 14 bases spanning the gap. The chain's CDR3 is CASSVGGAGNTEAFF. The CDR3 nucleotides read TGTGCCAGTAGTGTCGGCGGGGCAGGGAACACTGAAGCTTTCTTT.

This clone was seen more than once but under ten times. The chain couples TRBV19 to TRBJ1-3; 7 nucleotides match TRBD1. Germline V gene data show CDR1 as LNHDA and CDR2 as SQIVND (reference sequence). This CDR3 contains 17 residues. Trimming at V came to 5 bases and at J to 4 bases, leaving 14 bases not matched to a gene. This CDR3 is CASSDGQAGRKGNTIYF. The CDR3 DNA sequence: TGTGCCAGTAGTGACGGACAGGCCGGTCGTAAAGGAAACACCATATATTTT.

The chain uses TRBV7-9 and TRBJ1-4; the D gene is possibly TRBD1 (5 bases). Trimming took 5 bases from V and 0 from J, leaving 16 bases between them. Germline loops: CDR1 SEHNR, CDR2 FQNEAQ (reference sequence). The CDR3 spans 17 residues. The CDR3 nucleotides are TGTGCCAGCAGCCCAAGGTCGGGGGTTGCAACTAATGAAAAACTGTTTTTT. It codes for CASSPRSGVATNEKLFF.

The V and J genes are TRBV7-9 and TRBJ2-2; weak D call: TRBD1 (6 bases). The V end was cut by 2 bases, the J end by 6 bases, with 19 bases between. Germline V lookup: CDR1 SEHNR, CDR2 FQNEAQ (reference sequence). CDR3 size: 17 residues. The CDR3 DNA reads TGTGCCAGCAGCTTACGACTTGGACAGCTTTTACCCGGGGAGCTGTTTTTT. Translation: CASSLRLGQLLPGELFF.

In its sample, this clone was seen a few times. This chain links TRBV7-9 with TRBJ1-5; weak D call: TRBD1 (6 bases). Germline values: CDR1 SEHNR, CDR2 FQNEAQ (reference sequence). There are 14 residues in the CDR3. Trimming cost V 1 base and J 2 bases, with 6 bases left between them. The CDR3 loop reads CASSLGTGNQPQHF. The CDR3 DNA follows: TGTGCCAGCAGCTTAGGGACAGGCAATCAGCCCCAGCATTTT.

The CDR3 DNA sequence: TGTGCTAGTGGTTCTTATCCCGACACTGGAAACACCATATATTTT. Translating it yields CASGSYPDTGNTIYF. This chain uses TRBV12-5 with TRBJ1-3; D unclear. The CDR3 has 15 residues. Looked up from germline, CDR1 is LGHNT and CDR2 is FRNRAP. Trimming left V 4 bases short and J 2 bases short, with 12 bases between.

The V call is TRBV2, the J call TRBJ1-2, with a tentative D call TRBD1 (6 bases). The ends were cut back, 4 bases at V and 2 bases at J, with 11 bases in the middle. There are 14 residues in the CDR3. Germline lookup yields CDR1 SNHLY and CDR2 FYNNEI. CDR3 region: CASSGIDRNYGYTF. The CDR3 nucleotides read TGTGCCAGCAGTGGGATCGACAGGAACTATGGCTACACCTTC.